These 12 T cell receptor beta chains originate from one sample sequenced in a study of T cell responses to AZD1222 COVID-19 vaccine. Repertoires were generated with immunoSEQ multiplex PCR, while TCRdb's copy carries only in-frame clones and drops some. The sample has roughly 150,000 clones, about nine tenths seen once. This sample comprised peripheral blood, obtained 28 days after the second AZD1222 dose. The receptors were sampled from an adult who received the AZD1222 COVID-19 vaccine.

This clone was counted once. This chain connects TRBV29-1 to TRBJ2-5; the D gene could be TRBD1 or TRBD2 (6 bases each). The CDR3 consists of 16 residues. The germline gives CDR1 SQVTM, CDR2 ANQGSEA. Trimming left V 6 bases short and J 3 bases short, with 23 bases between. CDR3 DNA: TGCAGCGTCCGATTCGGGGGTGTGGGGGACAAAGAGACCCAGTACTTC. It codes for CSVRFGGVGDKETQYF.

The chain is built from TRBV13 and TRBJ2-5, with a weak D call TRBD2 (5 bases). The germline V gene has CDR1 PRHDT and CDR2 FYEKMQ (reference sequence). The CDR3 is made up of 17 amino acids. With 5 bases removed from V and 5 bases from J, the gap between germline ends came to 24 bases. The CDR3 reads CASSPRAEGSFGETQYF. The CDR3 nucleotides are TGTGCCAGCAGCCCTAGAGCTGAAGGGAGTTTCGGGGAGACCCAGTACTTC. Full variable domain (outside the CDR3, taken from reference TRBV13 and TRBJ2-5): AAGVIQSPRHLIKEKRETATLKCYPIPRHDTVYWYQQGPGQDPQFLISFYEKMQSDKGSIPDRFSAQQFSDYHSELNMSSLELGDSALYFCASSPRAEGSFGETQYFGPGTRLLVL.

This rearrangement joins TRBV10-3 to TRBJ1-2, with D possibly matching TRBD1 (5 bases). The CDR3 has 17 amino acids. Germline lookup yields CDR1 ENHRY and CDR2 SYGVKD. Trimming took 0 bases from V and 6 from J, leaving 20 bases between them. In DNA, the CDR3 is TGTGCCATCAGTGAGTCTAATGGGAGGGGCGCGGTAAATGGCTACACCTTC. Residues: CAISESNGRGAVNGYTF.

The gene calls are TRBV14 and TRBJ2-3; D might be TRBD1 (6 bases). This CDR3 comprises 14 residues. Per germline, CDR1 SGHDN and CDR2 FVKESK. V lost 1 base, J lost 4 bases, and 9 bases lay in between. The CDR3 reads CASSQAGAPDTQYF. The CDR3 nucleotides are TGTGCCAGCAGCCAAGCAGGGGCGCCAGATACGCAGTATTTT. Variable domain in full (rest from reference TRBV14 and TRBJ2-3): EAGVTQFPSHSVIEKGQTVTLRCDPISGHDNLYWYRRVMGKEIKFLLHFVKESKQDESGMPNNRFLAERTGGTYSTLKVQPAELEDSGVYFCASSQAGAPDTQYFGPGTRLTVL.

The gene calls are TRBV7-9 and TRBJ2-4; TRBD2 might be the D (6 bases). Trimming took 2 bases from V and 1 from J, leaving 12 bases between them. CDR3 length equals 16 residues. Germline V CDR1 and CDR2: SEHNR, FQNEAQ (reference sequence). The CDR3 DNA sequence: TGTGCCAGCAGCTTATTGAGCGGGCCTGCCAAAAACATTCAGTACTTC. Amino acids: CASSLLSGPAKNIQYF.

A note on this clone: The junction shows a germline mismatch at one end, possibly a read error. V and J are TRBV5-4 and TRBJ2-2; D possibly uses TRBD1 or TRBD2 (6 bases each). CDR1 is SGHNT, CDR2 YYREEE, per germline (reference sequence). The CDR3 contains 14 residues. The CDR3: CVGGPTTNTGELFF. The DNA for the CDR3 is TGCGTAGGGGGGCCGACCACGAACACCGGGGAGCTGTTTTTT.

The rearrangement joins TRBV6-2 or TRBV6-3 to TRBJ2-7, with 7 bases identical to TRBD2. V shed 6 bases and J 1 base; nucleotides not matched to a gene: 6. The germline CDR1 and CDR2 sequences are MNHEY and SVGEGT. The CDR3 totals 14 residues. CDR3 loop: CASSLSSGSYEQYF. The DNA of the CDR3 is TGTGCCAGCAGCCTTTCTAGCGGTTCCTACGAGCAGTACTTC.

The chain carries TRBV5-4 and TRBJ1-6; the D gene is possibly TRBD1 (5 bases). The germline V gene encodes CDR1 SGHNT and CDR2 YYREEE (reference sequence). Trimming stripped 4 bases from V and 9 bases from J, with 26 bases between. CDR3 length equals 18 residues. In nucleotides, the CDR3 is TGTGCCAGCAGCGATGCGTCAGGGTCTGCGTCTCATAGTTCACCCCTCCACTTT. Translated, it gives CASSDASGSASHSSPLHF.

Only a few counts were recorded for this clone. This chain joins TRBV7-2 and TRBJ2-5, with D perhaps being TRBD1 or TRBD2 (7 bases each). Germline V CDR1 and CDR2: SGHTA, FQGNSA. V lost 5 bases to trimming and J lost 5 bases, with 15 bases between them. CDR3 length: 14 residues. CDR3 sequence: CASSQSQGGETQYF. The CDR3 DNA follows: TGTGCCAGCAGCCAATCTCAGGGGGGGGAGACCCAGTACTTC.

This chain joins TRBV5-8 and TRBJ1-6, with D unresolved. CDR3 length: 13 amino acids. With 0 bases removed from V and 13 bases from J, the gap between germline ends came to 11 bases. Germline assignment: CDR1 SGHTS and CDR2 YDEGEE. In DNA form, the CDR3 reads TGTGCCAGCAGCTTGGACGCAATCTCTCCCCTCCACTTT. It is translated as CASSLDAISPLHF. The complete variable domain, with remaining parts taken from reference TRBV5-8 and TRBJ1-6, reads EAGVTQSPTHLIKTRGQQATLRCSPISGHTSVYWYQQALGLGLQFLLWYDEGEERNRGNFPPRFSGRQFPNYSSELNVNALELEDSALYLCASSLDAISPLHFGNGTRLTVT.

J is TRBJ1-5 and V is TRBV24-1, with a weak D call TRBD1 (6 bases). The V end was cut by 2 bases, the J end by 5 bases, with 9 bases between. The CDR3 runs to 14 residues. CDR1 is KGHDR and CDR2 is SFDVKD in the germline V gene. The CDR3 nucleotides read TGTGCCACCAGTGATTCGGCAGGGGATCAGCCCCAGCATTTT. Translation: CATSDSAGDQPQHF.

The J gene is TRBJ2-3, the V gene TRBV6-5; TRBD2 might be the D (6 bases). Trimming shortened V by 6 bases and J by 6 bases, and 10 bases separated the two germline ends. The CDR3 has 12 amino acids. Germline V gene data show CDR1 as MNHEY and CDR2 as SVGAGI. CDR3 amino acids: CASSTAGDTQYF. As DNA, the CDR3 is TGTGCCAGCAGCACCGCGGGGGATACGCAGTATTTT.